This T cell receptor (beta chain) was captured by sequencing in a study of shared clonotypes between healthy human individuals. Whole-study findings and limits: The sole specimen, blood, was sampled, and tissue repertoires likely differ.

Remarks on this clone: Its antigen is currently unknown.

The length of the CDR3 is 14 residues. The germline gives CDR1 GTSNPN, CDR2 SVGIG (reference sequence). Trimming removed 5 bases from V and 7 bases from J, with 21 bases in between. All donors were Caucasian adults living in Nashville, Tennessee. Some clones are missing from TCRdb's copy, which holds only in-frame ones; the method was immunoSEQ multiplex PCR. The sample has hundreds of thousands of clones, 74% seen once; the top ten hold over 1.5%. Input material: memory CD4+ T cells sorted from blood. Subset given: CD45RA-negative fraction. This chain uses TRBV30 with TRBJ2-7; perhaps TRBD1 as D (6 bases). The receptor was isolated from a woman in her twenties or thirties in good health. This CDR3 is CAWDLQGGLSEQYF. The CDR3 nucleotides read TGTGCCTGGGACCTACAGGGTGGCTTATCAGAGCAGTACTTC.